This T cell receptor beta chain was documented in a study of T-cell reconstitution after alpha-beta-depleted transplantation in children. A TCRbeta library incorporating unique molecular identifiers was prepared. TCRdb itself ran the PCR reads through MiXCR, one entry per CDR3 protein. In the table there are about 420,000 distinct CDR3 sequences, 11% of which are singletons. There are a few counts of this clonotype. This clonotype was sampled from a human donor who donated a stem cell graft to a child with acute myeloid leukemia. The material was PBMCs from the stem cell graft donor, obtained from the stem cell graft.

The CDR3: CSVLLWALSSYEQYF. The CDR3 region has the DNA TGCAGCGTTCTATTATGGGCCCTGAGCTCCTACGAGCAGTACTTC. The chain recombines TRBV29-1 with TRBJ2-7; no clear D. V shed 5 bases and J shed 0 bases, with 17 bases lying between them. The germline CDR1 and CDR2 sequences are SQVTM and ANQGSEA. The CDR3 is made up of 15 amino acids.